The rows below give T cell receptor beta chains drawn from one sample of a study of shared clonotypes between healthy human individuals. Assay used: immunoSEQ multiplex PCR; TCRdb lists only in-frame clones, some missing. The table has about 2.5 million clones, around 90% seen once. The sample comprised naive CD4+ T cells from PBMCs. The source is a man in his late teens or twenties in good health. Some clones in this sample may be carry-over from other donors' samples. Both conserved end residues are part of each CDR3. D genes are given only for firm matches. The size field is filled for only some rows; it gives once, few, many or a size class.

TRBJ2-1	once	TRBV5-6	TRBD1	CASSLTGGEQFF	TGTGCCAGCAGCTTGACAGGGGGTGAGCAGTTCTTC
TRBJ2-2	once	TRBV5-6	TRBD2	CASSSLVIAGVTGELFF	TGTGCCAGCAGCTCCCTGGTGATAGCGGGGGTCACCGGGGAGCTGTTTTTT
TRBJ2-6	once	TRBV15	NA	CATSPTGGAGANVLTF	TGTGCCACCAGCCCCACCGGGGGAGCTGGGGCCAACGTCCTGACTTTC
TRBJ1-5	NA	TRBV6-5	NA	CASRLRTGFGPQHF	TGTGCCAGCCGACTTCGAACAGGGTTTGGGCCCCAGCATTTT
TRBJ2-3	NA	TRBV6-6	TRBD1	CASSLIRQGDTQYF	TGTGCCAGCAGTTTGATTCGACAGGGGGATACGCAGTATTTT
TRBJ2-7	once	TRBV4-3	NA	CASSPRLRSSYEQYF	TGCGCCAGCAGCCCCCGACTGAGGAGCTCCTACGAGCAGTACTTC
TRBJ1-2	NA	TRBV27	TRBD1	CASSFQGALANYGYTF	TGTGCCAGCAGTTTTCAGGGGGCCCTAGCTAACTATGGCTACACCTTC
TRBJ1-5	NA	TRBV5-1	NA	CASSYEGTSNQPQHF	TGCGCCAGCAGCTACGAGGGCACTAGCAATCAGCCCCAGCATTTT
TRBJ2-7	once	TRBV5-1	NA	CASSLAGPRVSEQYF	TGCGCCAGCAGCTTGGCCGGCCCGCGGGTTTCCGAGCAGTACTTC
TRBJ2-3	NA	TRBV7-9	TRBD1	CASSPRQGSDTQYF	TGTGCCAGCAGTCCTCGACAGGGATCAGATACGCAGTATTTT
TRBJ2-1	NA	TRBV6-6	TRBD2	CASSYSGAGGTNEQFF	TGTGCCAGCAGTTACTCGGGAGCGGGAGGTACCAATGAGCAGTTCTTC
TRBJ2-3	NA	TRBV5-4	NA	CASSSRDGGTSTDTQYF	TGTGCCAGCAGCAGCAGGGACGGCGGAACCAGCACAGATACGCAGTATTTT
TRBJ2-5	NA	TRBV6-5	TRBD2	CASSSPTSGQETQYF	TGTGCCAGCAGTTCTCCGACTAGCGGACAAGAGACCCAGTACTTC
TRBJ2-7	NA	TRBV6-5	TRBD2	CASSGRTSGRSEQYF	TGTGCCAGCAGCGGCCGGACTAGCGGGAGGTCCGAGCAGTACTTC
TRBJ2-1	NA	TRBV7-2	TRBD2	CASSFQRGSSYNEQFF	TGTGCCAGCAGCTTCCAGCGGGGAAGCTCCTACAATGAGCAGTTCTTC
TRBJ1-2	NA	TRBV18	NA	CASSPQKGNYGYTF	TGTGCCAGCTCACCACAGAAGGGAAACTATGGCTACACCTTC
TRBJ2-5	NA	TRBV2	NA	CASREGAGGGETQYF	TGTGCCAGCAGAGAGGGAGCCGGGGGTGGGGAGACCCAGTACTTC
TRBJ2-7	NA	TRBV5-1	NA	CASSLEGPTYEQYF	TGCGCCAGCAGCTTGGAGGGACCAACCTACGAGCAGTACTTC
TRBJ1-2	NA	TRBV2	NA	CASSEGGWTKYGYTF	TGTGCCAGCAGTGAAGGAGGTTGGACGAAATATGGCTACACCTTC
TRBJ1-1	NA	TRBV6-1	NA	CATRRVNTEAFF	TGTGCCACAAGACGGGTGAACACTGAAGCTTTCTTT
TRBJ2-3	NA	TRBV5-1	TRBD2	CASSFTSGNTDTQYF	TGCGCCAGCAGCTTTACTAGCGGAAACACAGATACGCAGTATTTT
TRBJ1-1	NA	TRBV10-3	NA	CAISGASPMNTEAFF	TGTGCCATCAGTGGGGCAAGTCCCATGAACACTGAAGCTTTCTTT
TRBJ2-3	NA	TRBV7-3	TRBD2	CASSGGRTRTDTQYF	TGTGCCAGCAGCGGCGGGAGGACCCGCACAGATACGCAGTATTTT
TRBJ2-7	NA	TRBV15	NA	CATSRSQAYEQYF	TGTGCCACCAGCAGGTCACAAGCCTACGAGCAGTACTTC
TRBJ1-5	NA	TRBV28	NA	CASSFGLSNQPQHF	TGTGCCAGCAGTTTCGGTTTAAGCAATCAGCCCCAGCATTTT
TRBJ1-3	NA	TRBV28	NA	CASTKGGADGNTIYF	TGTGCCAGCACCAAAGGGGGGGCCGATGGAAACACCATATATTTT
TRBJ1-4	NA	TRBV19	TRBD1	CASSPRDSNEKLFF	TGTGCCAGTAGCCCGAGGGACAGTAATGAAAAACTGTTTTTT